This T cell receptor (beta chain) derives from a study of response to subunit inactivated influenza vaccine (dated by TCRdb to about 2018). Background on the whole study: To follow how T cells responded to a trivalent subunit inactivated influenza vaccine, the researchers relied on deep quantitative profiling of the T cell receptor repertoire.

The receptor library was made with RT-PCR. These reads were obtained on an Illumina HiSeq 2500. The public reads were reprocessed in TCRdb via fastp at Q25 and MiXCR, keeping in-frame beta chains. Every CDR3 protein is listed once, alongside the most common genes and DNA of its rows. Within this sample are hundreds of thousands of distinct CDR3 sequences, with roughly 18% of them counted one time only. Approximately 10% of the sample rests with the top ten. A note on this clonotype: Its antigen is currently not known. Base qualities are not at hand, and no much larger clone is one base apart.

Study-level results and caveats: The authors suggested that each seasonal influenza vaccination may recruit only a limited number of new T cells.

The sequenced sample was PBMCs from blood, obtained 5 days after vaccination. The TCR was taken from a middle-aged man who received an inactivated influenza vaccine. Donor details come from another sample of the same person, matched by shared clones.

For the CDR3, the sequence is CASSFEGSDTQYF. The DNA sequence is given as TGTGCCAGCAGCTTTGAAGGGTCAGATACGCAGTATTTT. The rearranged chain carries TRBV7-9 and TRBJ2-3; no confident D gene assignment can be made. The cysteine opens and the phenylalanine closes a CDR3 of 13 amino acids. Of the read, only the CDR3 DNA is kept; its 39 bases are in frame from base 1. CDR1 SEHNR and CDR2 FQNEAQ are derived from the germline V gene (reference sequence). V loses 3 bases, J loses 4 bases, and the germline ends lie 8 bases apart.